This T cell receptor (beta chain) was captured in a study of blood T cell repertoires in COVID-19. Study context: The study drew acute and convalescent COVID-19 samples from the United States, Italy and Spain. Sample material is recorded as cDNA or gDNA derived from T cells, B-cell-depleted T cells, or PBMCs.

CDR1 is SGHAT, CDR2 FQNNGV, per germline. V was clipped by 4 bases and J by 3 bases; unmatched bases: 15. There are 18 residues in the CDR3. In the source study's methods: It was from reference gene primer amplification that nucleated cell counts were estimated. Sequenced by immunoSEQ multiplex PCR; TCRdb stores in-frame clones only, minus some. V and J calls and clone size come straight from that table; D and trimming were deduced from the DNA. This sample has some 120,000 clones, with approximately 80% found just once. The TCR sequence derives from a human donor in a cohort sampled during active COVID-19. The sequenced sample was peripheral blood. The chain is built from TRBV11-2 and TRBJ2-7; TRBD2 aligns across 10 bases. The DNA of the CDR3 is TGTGCCAGCAGCTCGGGAGGGCTAGCGGGGGAGCCTTACTACGAGCAGTACTTC. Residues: CASSSGGLAGEPYYEQYF. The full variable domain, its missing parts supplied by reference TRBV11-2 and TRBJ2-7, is EAGVAQSPRYKIIEKRQSVAFWCNPISGHATLYWYQQILGQGPKLLIQFQNNGVVDDSQLPKDRFSAERLKGVDSTLKIQPAKLEDSAVYLCASSSGGLAGEPYYEQYFGPGTRLTVT.